The 27 T cell receptor beta chains below come from one sample, sequenced in a study of blood T cell repertoires in COVID-19 (dated by TCRdb to the early 2020s). To prepare the library, the immunoSEQ multiplex PCR assay was applied. The immuneACCESS repertoire file appears here via TCRdb, limited to in-frame rearrangements. These files lack a portion of the clones; in checked studies, under half of the deficit traces to unresolved V genes, and the cause of the others is not known. This sample comprises around 64,000 clones, around 80% of them detected only once. The ten largest account for approximately 3.4% of the sample. The sequenced sample consisted of peripheral blood. The receptors were sampled from a man aged 55 to 70 with acute or convalescent COVID-19.

The V and J genes are TRBV19 and TRBJ1-1; D possibly corresponds to TRBD1 (5 bases). This CDR3 has 13 amino acids. CDR1 and CDR2 (germline): LNHDA, SQIVND (reference sequence). Trimming pared 7 bases from V and 5 bases from J, leaving 14 bases between. CDR3 protein: CASIAMGGTEAFF. CDR3 sequence (DNA): TGTGCCAGTATAGCCATGGGGGGAACTGAAGCTTTCTTT.

The chain links TRBV3-1 (or the pseudogene TRBV3-2) to TRBJ1-2; D gene uncertain. Germline assignment: CDR1 LGHDT and CDR2 YNNKEL (reference sequence). The CDR3 runs to 15 residues. V was shortened by 3 bases and J by 4 bases, with 15 bases between the two germline ends. The CDR3 spells CASSHNGEDFYGYTF. As DNA, the CDR3 is TGTGCCAGCAGCCACAACGGCGAGGATTTCTATGGCTACACCTTC.

J is TRBJ1-4 and V is TRBV29-1; 7 bases are shared with TRBD1. Unmatched junction bases numbered 7, after V lost 5 bases and J lost 4 bases. This CDR3 is built from 14 residues. The V gene's germline CDR1 is SQVTM and CDR2 ANQGSEA. This chain's CDR3 is CSVRRGTVNEKLFF. The CDR3 nucleotides read TGCAGCGTTCGAAGAGGGACAGTTAATGAAAAACTGTTTTTT.

V is TRBV7-3 and J is TRBJ1-1; D not resolved. V was clipped by 6 bases and J by 1 base, with 9 bases between them. Germline assignment: CDR1 SGHTA and CDR2 FQGTGA. This CDR3 has 13 residues. The CDR3 nucleotides are TGTGCCAGCAGTGGCGGGAGGAACACTGAAGCTTTCTTT. As protein: CASSGGRNTEAFF. The full variable domain, rest sourced from reference TRBV7-3 and TRBJ1-1, is GAGVSQTPSNKVTEKGKYVELRCDPISGHTALYWYRQSLGQGPEFLIYFQGTGAADDSGLPNDRFFAVRPEGSVSTLKIQRTERGDSAVYLCASSGGRNTEAFFGQGTRLTVV.

This clone was detected a few times. The chain combines TRBV21-1 with TRBJ2-1; the D call in the table, TRBD2, was not verified against the DNA. TRBV21-1 is labeled a pseudogene. The CDR3 runs 17 residues. Here the CDR3 reads CASSKRLAGNGSYEQFF. Here the CDR3 DNA reads TGTGCCAGCAGCAAGCGGCTAGCGGGAAATGGTAGCTATGAGCAGTTCTTC.

This chain uses TRBV10-3 with TRBJ1-3, with 10 bases aligning to TRBD1. Germline values: CDR1 ENHRY, CDR2 SYGVKD. V lost 2 bases to trimming and J lost 0 bases; unmatched junction nucleotides: 16. The CDR3 length is 21 residues. CDR3 DNA sequence: TGTGCCATCAGTGAGGAACTAGGACAGGGGGATTATCGCGACTCTGGAAACACCATATATTTT. It translates to CAISEELGQGDYRDSGNTIYF.

This clone was found a few times. The V and J genes are TRBV9 and TRBJ2-5, with 10 nucleotides matching TRBD2. Germline-derived CDR1 and CDR2 are SGDLS and YYNGEE. J gave up 5 bases and V 0 bases, and 10 bases lay outside the gene matches. The CDR3 is made up of 17 amino acids. CDR3 DNA: TGTGCCAGCAGCGTAGGGGCTAGCGGGAGTCTAGGGGAGACCCAGTACTTC. Amino acid sequence: CASSVGASGSLGETQYF.

The V call is TRBV5-1, the J call TRBJ2-3; weak D call: TRBD2 (6 bases). The V gene's germline CDR1 is SGHRS and CDR2 YFSETQ. The CDR3 consists of 16 residues. Trimming pared 5 bases from V and 2 bases from J, leaving 18 bases between. CDR3 protein: CASRQTAGTLTDTQYF. The DNA of the CDR3 is TGCGCCAGCAGGCAGACGGCGGGAACGCTCACAGATACGCAGTATTTT.

This rearrangement joins TRBV2 to TRBJ1-5; maybe TRBD1 (6 bases). Deletions cut 6 bases from V and 4 bases from J, with 16 bases between. The CDR3 runs 15 residues. Germline V lookup: CDR1 SNHLY, CDR2 FYNNEI. DNA of the CDR3: TGTGCCAGCAGCTCCTTCGGGACACAGAATCAGCCCCAGCATTTT. Protein: CASSSFGTQNQPQHF. Full variable domain (outside the CDR3, taken from reference TRBV2 and TRBJ1-5): EPEVTQTPSHQVTQMGQEVILRCVPISNHLYFYWYRQILGQKVEFLVSFYNNEISEKSEIFDDQFSVERPDGSNFTLKIRSTKLEDSAMYFCASSSFGTQNQPQHFGDGTRLSIL.

CDR3 coding DNA: TGTGCCAGCAGCTTCTGGACAGGAGTAAACACCGGGGAGCTGTTTTTT. Its protein product is CASSFWTGVNTGELFF. This chain uses TRBV27 with TRBJ2-2, with 7 positions matching TRBD1. V trimming: 6 bases; J trimming: 2 bases; junction bases outside the gene matches: 9. This CDR3 contains 16 residues. Germline-derived CDR1 and CDR2 are MNHEY and SMNVEV (reference sequence).

The rearrangement joins TRBV29-1 to TRBJ2-7; the match to TRBD1 covers 11 bases. V shed 7 bases and J 6 bases; nucleotides not matched to a gene: 8. The CDR3 length is 13 residues. CDR1 is SQVTM and CDR2 is ANQGSEA in the germline V gene. CDR3: CSAKGTGGSEQYF. The CDR3 coding sequence is TGCAGCGCCAAGGGGACAGGGGGTTCCGAGCAGTACTTC.

This clone has only a few counts. The chain has TRBV27 and TRBJ1-4; TRBD1 is a possible D gene (6 bases). The V gene lost 5 bases and the J gene lost 7 bases, with 17 bases spanning the gap. Germline V gene sequence: CDR1 MNHEY, CDR2 SMNVEV (reference sequence). There are 15 residues in the CDR3. The CDR3 loop reads CASSPSGAPSEKLFF. The CDR3 DNA reads TGTGCCAGCAGTCCGTCAGGGGCCCCTAGTGAAAAACTGTTTTTT.

This clone has just one count. This chain links TRBV9 with TRBJ1-1, with 8 bases fitting TRBD1. The CDR3 runs 16 residues. The junction had 18 bases not matched to a gene; V was cut back by 3 bases and J by 11 bases. Germline CDR1 reads SGDLS; CDR2 reads YYNGEE. DNA of the CDR3: TGTGCCAGCAGCGAAGCACCCTTTCAGCCAGACAGGGGTGCTTTCTTT. This sequence encodes CASSEAPFQPDRGAFF.

The chain joins TRBV9 to TRBJ2-5, with TRBD2 as a possible D gene (6 bases). V lost 0 bases to trimming and J lost 4 bases, with 16 bases between them. Germline values: CDR1 SGDLS, CDR2 YYNGEE. This CDR3 has 16 residues. The CDR3: CASSVAAGGSGETQYF. As DNA, the CDR3 is TGTGCCAGCAGCGTAGCGGCTGGGGGGAGTGGAGAGACCCAGTACTTC.

The CDR3 coding sequence is TGTGCCAGCAGCTTAACGTCAGGGATAGGTGAAAAACTGTTTTTT. Its protein is CASSLTSGIGEKLFF. The V gene is TRBV7-6, the J gene TRBJ1-4; possible D gene TRBD1, 5 bases. The V end was cut by 2 bases, the J end by 7 bases, with 14 bases between. The CDR3 runs to 15 residues. Germline V lookup: CDR1 SGHVS, CDR2 FNYEAQ.

This clone was picked up one time. The gene calls are TRBV7-3 and TRBJ2-1; 7 nucleotides agree with TRBD2. Germline-derived CDR1 and CDR2 are SGHTA and FQGTGA. There are 16 residues in the CDR3. V was clipped by 8 bases and J by 6 bases; unmatched bases: 16. Written as DNA, the CDR3 is TGTGCCAGCGGCCGATCTCTGGGCGGGGGTATCAATGAGCAGTTCTTC. This codes for CASGRSLGGGINEQFF.

CDR3 nucleotide sequence: TGTGCCAGCAGTTCCCGTATAGCGGGAGAATTAGATACGCAGTATTTT. Amino acid sequence: CASSSRIAGELDTQYF. The chain couples TRBV27 to TRBJ2-3, with 9 bases identical to TRBD2. Germline V gives CDR1 MNHEY, CDR2 SMNVEV (reference sequence). The J segment lost 5 bases and the V segment lost 4 bases, leaving 10 bases of the junction unmatched. The length of the CDR3 is 16 residues.

The table lists this clone with a count of one. This chain uses TRBV2 with TRBJ1-2, with D possibly matching TRBD1 (5 bases). Trimming left V 6 bases short and J 1 base short, with 15 bases between. Germline-derived CDR1 and CDR2 are SNHLY and FYNNEI. The CDR3 runs to 15 residues. The CDR3 DNA reads as TGTGCCAGCAGCCAAGGGGCCCAAGTTAACTATGGCTACACCTTC. Translation gives CASSQGAQVNYGYTF.

The chain couples TRBV6-6 to TRBJ2-7; possible D gene TRBD1, 6 bases. Germline V gene lookup returns CDR1 MNHNY and CDR2 SVGAGI (reference sequence). Trimming pared 4 bases from V and 2 bases from J, leaving 12 bases between. There are 14 residues in the CDR3. CDR3 DNA: TGTGCCAGCAGTTGGGGGACACAGACCTACGAGCAGTACTTC. It translates to CASSWGTQTYEQYF.

The V call is TRBV24-1, the J call TRBJ2-3, with D tentatively TRBD2 (6 bases). Germline V gene lookup returns CDR1 KGHDR and CDR2 SFDVKD. The V and J ends lost 6 bases and 5 bases respectively, with 11 bases between them. The CDR3 runs to 13 residues. CDR3 amino acids: CATSPHGGDTQYF. In DNA form, the CDR3 reads TGTGCCACCAGTCCCCACGGGGGAGATACGCAGTATTTT.

The chain carries TRBV15 and TRBJ1-4; 10 bases agree with TRBD1. Germline CDR1 and CDR2: LNHNV and YYDKDF (reference sequence). The CDR3 covers 16 residues. The J segment lost 8 bases and the V segment lost 1 base, leaving 7 bases of the junction unmatched. CDR3 nucleotide sequence: TGTGCCACCAGCAGAGCTGGGGGGACAGGGGAGGAAAAACTGTTTTTT. This encodes CATSRAGGTGEEKLFF. Using reference TRBV15 and TRBJ1-4 for the parts outside the CDR3, the full variable domain is DAMVIQNPRYQVTQFGKPVTLSCSQTLNHNVMYWYQQKSSQAPKLLFHYYDKDFNNEADTPDNFQSRRPNTSFCFLDIRSPGLGDTAMYLCATSRAGGTGEEKLFFGSGTQLSVL.

The chain recombines TRBV5-5 with TRBJ1-2; a possible D gene is TRBD1 (5 bases). This CDR3 comprises 13 residues. V was clipped by 4 bases and J by 3 bases, with 10 bases between them. Germline V gene lookup returns CDR1 SGHKS and CDR2 YYEKEE (reference sequence). CDR3 residues: CASSLTDYYGYTF. The CDR3 DNA reads TGTGCCAGCAGCCTGACAGACTACTATGGCTACACCTTC.

The chain employs TRBV19 and TRBJ2-7; D may be TRBD1 (5 bases). The CDR3 loop spans 15 amino acids. The V gene's germline CDR1 is LNHDA and CDR2 SQIVND (reference sequence). V lost 8 bases, J lost 2 bases, and 19 bases lay in between. The CDR3 here is CASRLKSTGPYEQYF. The CDR3 DNA sequence: TGTGCCAGTCGACTGAAATCTACAGGCCCCTACGAGCAGTACTTC.

This clone was counted only a few times. The chain is built from TRBV10-3 and TRBJ2-7; D is undetermined. Trimming took 4 bases from V and 6 from J, leaving 7 bases between them. This CDR3 is built from 11 residues. Germline V gives CDR1 ENHRY, CDR2 SYGVKD. The CDR3 reads CAISGNSEQYF. In DNA, the CDR3 is TGTGCCATCAGTGGGAACAGCGAGCAGTACTTC.

This chain links TRBV5-1 with TRBJ2-3, with 9 bases fitting TRBD1. This CDR3 region has 14 residues. J was trimmed by 6 bases and V by 4 bases; bases with no gene match: 6. Germline CDR1 reads SGHRS; CDR2 reads YFSETQ. CDR3 residues: CASSPGQGHDTQYF. CDR3 in DNA: TGCGCCAGCAGCCCTGGACAGGGGCATGATACGCAGTATTTT. The whole variable domain, filled in from reference TRBV5-1 and TRBJ2-3, reads KAGVTQTPRYLIKTRGQQVTLSCSPISGHRSVSWYQQTPGQGLQFLFEYFSETQRNKGNFPGRFSGRQFSNSRSEMNVSTLELGDSALYLCASSPGQGHDTQYFGPGTRLTVL.

The chain carries TRBV28 and TRBJ2-7; maybe TRBD1 (5 bases). Trimming took off 6 bases at V and 2 bases at J, with 14 bases between the two ends. In germline, CDR1 is MDHEN, CDR2 SYDVKM. CDR3 length: 14 residues. For the CDR3, the DNA is TGTGCCAGCAGGAAGGGGTACTCCACCTACGAGCAGTACTTC. This translates into CASRKGYSTYEQYF.

The chain has TRBV12-3 or TRBV12-4 and TRBJ1-5; D is unresolved. This CDR3 is 12 amino acids long. Trimming took off 6 bases at V and 1 base at J, with 4 bases between the two ends. The CDR3: CASRLSNQPQHF. The CDR3 coding sequence is TGTGCCAGCAGACTAAGCAATCAGCCCCAGCATTTT.